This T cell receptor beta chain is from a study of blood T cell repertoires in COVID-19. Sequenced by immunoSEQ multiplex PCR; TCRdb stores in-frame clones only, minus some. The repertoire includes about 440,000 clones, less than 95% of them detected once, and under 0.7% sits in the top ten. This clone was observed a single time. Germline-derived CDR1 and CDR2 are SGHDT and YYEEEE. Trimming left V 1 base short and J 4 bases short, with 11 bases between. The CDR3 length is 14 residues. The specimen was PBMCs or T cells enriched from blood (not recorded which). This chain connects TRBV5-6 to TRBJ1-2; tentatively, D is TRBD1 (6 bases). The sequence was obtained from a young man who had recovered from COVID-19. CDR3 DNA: TGTGCCAGCAGCTTGAATGGGGGCCTCTATGGCTACACCTTC. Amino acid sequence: CASSLNGGLYGYTF.